The next 27 T cell receptor beta chains were all read from a single sample in a study of T cells in Graves' hyperthyroidism and ophthalmopathy. Amplification targeted TCR beta CDR3 regions from RNA transcripts. First-round RT-PCR with HTBI primers amplified the TCR CDR3 region. TCRdb processed the multiplex PCR reads anew with MiXCR; each CDR3 protein has one entry. The table shows about 360,000 distinct CDR3 sequences, with less than 15% occurring only once. What was sequenced was blood. These receptors all come from a woman under 30 with Graves' hyperthyroidism.

In regard to this clonotype: This could be a read error, since a much larger clone is one nucleotide away. The J gene is TRBJ2-7, the V gene TRBV12-3 or TRBV12-4; D call uncertain. This CDR3 is 12 amino acids long. The V end lost 2 bases, the J end lost 7 bases, and 9 bases lay between the germline ends. The CDR3 reads CASSLLVPEQYF. The CDR3 DNA sequence: TGTGCCAGCAGTTTATTGGTCCCTGAGCAGTACTTC.

This clonotype came up many times. This rearrangement joins TRBV6-5 to TRBJ2-1; a weak D match, TRBD1 (6 bases). The V gene lost 2 bases and the J gene lost 8 bases, with 16 bases spanning the gap. CDR1 and CDR2 from the germline V gene are MNHEY and SVGAGI. The CDR3 extends over 15 amino acids. The CDR3 nucleotides read TGTGCCAGCAGTTACGTCAGGGGTGATGTGGATGAGCAGTTCTTC. It codes for CASSYVRGDVDEQFF.

This clonotype appeared many times. V gene TRBV19 combines with J gene TRBJ2-3; maybe TRBD1 (6 bases). The CDR3 loop spans 15 amino acids. CDR1 and CDR2 (germline): LNHDA, SQIVND (reference sequence). Trimming cost V 2 bases and J 1 base, with 10 bases left between them. CDR3: CASSIRDNGTDTQYF. CDR3 DNA sequence: TGTGCCAGTAGTATACGGGACAATGGCACAGATACGCAGTATTTT.

About this clonotype itself: A read error may account for a junction end that differs from germline. The rearrangement joins TRBV11-2 to TRBJ2-1; tentative D call: TRBD1 (6 bases). The CDR3 sequence is 15 residues long. Looked up from germline, CDR1 is SGHAT and CDR2 is FQNNGV. CDR3 nucleotides: TGTACCAGCTCCTTAGGGACACCGAGTTGGAATGAGCAGTTCTTC. The encoded protein is CTSSLGTPSWNEQFF.

The chain links TRBV15 to TRBJ2-5; 9 bases map to TRBD2. The CDR3 length is 15 residues. The germline V gene encodes CDR1 LNHNV and CDR2 YYDKDF (reference sequence). The V segment lost 5 bases and the J segment 5 bases; nucleotides outside the gene matches: 9. CDR3 nucleotide sequence: TGTGCCACCAGCTTTAATCTAGCGGGGATGGAGACCCAGTACTTC. Translating gives CATSFNLAGMETQYF.

This clonotype was picked up many times. V and J are TRBV6-1 and TRBJ1-5; unclear D gene. V was trimmed by 0 bases and J by 6 bases, leaving 9 bases between them. CDR3 length: 14 amino acids. Looked up from germline, CDR1 is MNHNS and CDR2 is SASEGT. DNA for the CDR3: TGTGCCAGCAGTGAAGCGGATGGGGTTCAGCCCCAGCATTTT. Protein product: CASSEADGVQPQHF.

The rearrangement links TRBV25-1 to TRBJ2-3, with 7 bases matching TRBD1. This CDR3 comprises 12 residues. Looked up from germline, CDR1 is MGHDK and CDR2 is SYGVNS. Trimming cost V 5 bases and J 9 bases; bases outside gene matches: 5. Here the CDR3 DNA reads TGTGCCAGCAGTTCAGGGGGACGAACGCAGTATTTT. This translates into CASSSGGRTQYF.

The table lists this clonotype with many counts. The chain employs TRBV12-3 or TRBV12-4 and TRBJ1-4; 10 nucleotides agree with TRBD1. V lost 6 bases to trimming and J lost 6 bases; unmatched junction nucleotides: 10. This CDR3 comprises 16 residues. The DNA of the CDR3 is TGTGCCAGCAGGAACGGGACAGGGGACGACTATGAAAAACTGTTTTTT. Encoded protein: CASRNGTGDDYEKLFF.

This clonotype appeared many times. The rearrangement joins TRBV2 to TRBJ2-5; TRBD1 matches at 7 bases. The ends lost 10 bases at V and 7 bases at J; junction bases unmatched: 12. The CDR3 extends over 13 amino acids. CDR1 is SNHLY, CDR2 FYNNEI, per germline. The DNA for the CDR3 is TGTGCCATAAGGACAGGCCGAGCCGGGACCCAGTACTTC. Translating it yields CAIRTGRAGTQYF.

This clonotype was counted a single time. This sequence may be a read error, since a much larger clone differs from it by one base. The chain recombines TRBV12-3 or TRBV12-4 with TRBJ1-4; D not resolved. V lost 3 bases and J 12 bases, leaving 17 bases between the germline ends. This CDR3 has 14 amino acids. The chain's CDR3 is CASSFAGYEGELFF. The CDR3 nucleotides read TGTGCCAGCAGTTTTGCGGGGTATGAGGGAGAACTGTTTTTT.

This clonotype has more than one count but fewer than ten. The gene calls are TRBV6-1 and TRBJ1-4, with D possibly matching TRBD1 (5 bases). Germline loops: CDR1 MNHNS, CDR2 SASEGT. Trimming left V 6 bases short and J 2 bases short, with 19 bases between. This CDR3 spans 17 amino acids. As DNA, the CDR3 is TGTGCCAGCAGAGTCTCCCCATGGGCAGGGACTAATGAAAAACTGTTTTTT. It is translated as CASRVSPWAGTNEKLFF.

This clonotype was observed many times. CDR3 in amino acids: CAIRGTGGLDTQYF. CDR3 sequence (DNA): TGTGCCATCAGGGGGACAGGGGGCCTCGATACGCAGTATTTT. The chain recombines TRBV10-3 with TRBJ2-3, with 12 positions matching TRBD1. This CDR3 contains 14 residues. CDR1 and CDR2 from the germline V gene are ENHRY and SYGVKD. J lost 6 bases, V lost 6 bases, and 4 bases had no gene match.

This clonotype was seen ten or more times. The chain combines TRBV12-3 or TRBV12-4 with TRBJ1-1; D possibly corresponds to TRBD1 (5 bases). Deletions cut 4 bases from V and 0 bases from J, with 9 bases between. CDR3 length equals 14 residues. CDR3 sequence reads: CASSSQVMNTEAFF. CDR3 coding DNA: TGTGCCAGCAGTTCACAGGTTATGAACACTGAAGCTTTCTTT.

This clonotype came up many times. The genes are TRBV27 and TRBJ2-3; weak D call: TRBD2 (6 bases). Germline lookup yields CDR1 MNHEY and CDR2 SMNVEV (reference sequence). The CDR3 covers 16 residues. V gave up 0 bases and J gave up 4 bases, with 14 bases separating them. The CDR3 bases are TGTGCCAGCAGTTTATCGTTCGTTGGAGGGGCAGATACGCAGTATTTT. Encoded protein: CASSLSFVGGADTQYF.

This clonotype was seen many times. The rearrangement links TRBV27 to TRBJ2-7; no firm D call. CDR1 and CDR2 from the germline V gene are MNHEY and SMNVEV (reference sequence). Deletions cut 5 bases from V and 3 bases from J, with 11 bases between. The CDR3 is 13 residues long. CDR3 nucleotides: TGTGCCAGCAGTCTAACTGACAACTACGAGCAGTACTTC. This sequence encodes CASSLTDNYEQYF.

This clonotype appeared many times. This chain links TRBV5-1 with TRBJ2-7; D not certain. Germline CDR1 SGHRS, CDR2 YFSETQ. V was shortened by 0 bases and J by 3 bases, with 13 bases between the two germline ends. The CDR3 sequence is 15 residues long. Here the CDR3 reads CASSLASLVSYEQYF. CDR3 nucleotides: TGCGCCAGCAGCTTGGCCAGTCTAGTGAGCTACGAGCAGTACTTC. The variable domain in full, completed from reference TRBV5-1 and TRBJ2-7, reads KAGVTQTPRYLIKTRGQQVTLSCSPISGHRSVSWYQQTPGQGLQFLFEYFSETQRNKGNFPGRFSGRQFSNSRSEMNVSTLELGDSALYLCASSLASLVSYEQYFGPGTRLTVT.

The J gene is TRBJ1-3, the V gene TRBV2, with a possible D match to TRBD1 (6 bases). Trimming shortened V by 10 bases and J by 0 bases, and 13 bases separated the two germline ends. Germline values: CDR1 SNHLY, CDR2 FYNNEI. The CDR3 covers 14 residues. The DNA of the CDR3 is TGTGCCACCCCTCGGGACAACTCTGGAAACACCATATATTTT. Amino acid sequence: CATPRDNSGNTIYF.

The V call is TRBV19, the J call TRBJ1-5, with TRBD1 as a possible D gene (5 bases). The CDR3 is 15 residues long. Trimming removed 7 bases at V and 2 bases at J, with 15 bases between. Per the germline V gene, CDR1 is LNHDA and CDR2 is SQIVND (reference sequence). The CDR3 nucleotides are TGTGCCAGTACCGTAGAGTCAGGGCGCAATCAGCCCCAGCATTTT. Translated, it gives CASTVESGRNQPQHF. The variable domain in full, with the rest retrieved from reference TRBV19 and TRBJ1-5, is DGGITQSPKYLFRKEGQNVTLSCEQNLNHDAMYWYRQDPGQGLRLIYYSQIVNDFQKGDIAEGYSVSREKKESFPLTVTSAQKNPTAFYLCASTVESGRNQPQHFGDGTRLSIL.

This chain links TRBV7-3 with TRBJ1-1; TRBD1 agrees at 10 bases. The CDR3 extends over 18 amino acids. The junction had 19 bases not matched to a gene; V was cut back by 2 bases and J by 10 bases. Germline V CDR1 and CDR2: SGHTA, FQGTGA. The DNA for the CDR3 is TGTGCCAGCAGCTTACTACCCCCGGGGACAGGGGCGACCTACCCAGCTTTCTTT. This gives the protein CASSLLPPGTGATYPAFF.

The genes are TRBV19 and TRBJ2-7; D is perhaps TRBD1 (6 bases). Germline V lookup: CDR1 LNHDA, CDR2 SQIVND (reference sequence). This CDR3 comprises 15 residues. V lost 5 bases and J 0 bases, leaving 14 bases between the germline ends. The CDR3 nucleotides read TGTGCCAGTAGTTCCGGACAGACCTCCTCCTACGAGCAGTACTTC. This translates into CASSSGQTSSYEQYF.

J is TRBJ1-6 and V is TRBV4-1; 9 bases match TRBD1. The trim removed 3 bases at V and 3 bases at J, leaving 6 bases unmatched. Looked up from germline, CDR1 is MGHRA and CDR2 is YSYEKL. The CDR3 extends over 17 amino acids. CDR3 bases: TGCGCCAGCAGCCAGCAACTGACAGGGGGCTATAATTCACCCCTCCACTTT. Residues: CASSQQLTGGYNSPLHF.

The sample holds a few counts of this clonotype. This chain uses TRBV4-1 with TRBJ2-3; D not resolved. CDR3 length: 16 residues. Trimming cost V 0 bases and J 2 bases, with 12 bases left between them. The germline V gene encodes CDR1 MGHRA and CDR2 YSYEKL. CDR3 nucleotides: TGCGCCAGCAGCCAAGACCAGGCAGCCCCCACAGATACGCAGTATTTT. Its translation: CASSQDQAAPTDTQYF.

This clonotype has a handful of counts. The V call is TRBV5-6, the J call TRBJ2-2, with a weak D call TRBD1 (6 bases). The germline V gene encodes CDR1 SGHDT and CDR2 YYEEEE. V was shortened by 3 bases and J by 3 bases, with 18 bases between the two germline ends. The CDR3 contains 17 residues. The CDR3, as DNA: TGTGCCAGCAGCTGGCAGGTTGGGCAGGGGTACACCGGGGAGCTGTTTTTT. This encodes CASSWQVGQGYTGELFF.

In its sample, this clonotype was seen many times. The chain couples TRBV2 to TRBJ1-2, with 10 bases matching TRBD1. There are 12 residues in the CDR3. V was pared by 6 bases and J by 6 bases, with 1 base of the junction left unmatched. Germline CDR1 reads SNHLY; CDR2 reads FYNNEI. In DNA, the CDR3 is TGTGCCAGCAGCGGGACAGGGGATGGCTACACCTTC. Translation: CASSGTGDGYTF.

This clonotype was seen a few times. It may be a read error: a sequence one base away is much more abundant. The CDR3 coding sequence is TGTGCTAGTTCAACATCACCCGCTAGAAAGGAAGAGACCCAGTACTTC. Residues: CASSTSPARKEETQYF. V and J are TRBV12-5 and TRBJ2-5, with D unclear. The CDR3 loop spans 16 amino acids. With 8 bases removed from V and 3 bases from J, the gap between germline ends came to 22 bases. Per germline, CDR1 LGHNT and CDR2 FRNRAP.

This clonotype has at least ten counts. The V call is TRBV7-2, the J call TRBJ1-3; no firm D call. Germline V gene sequence: CDR1 SGHTA, CDR2 FQGNSA. Trimming took off 6 bases at V and 0 bases at J, with 6 bases between the two ends. The CDR3 sequence is 13 residues long. CDR3 nucleotides: TGTGCCAGCAGGCCCAGCTCTGGAAACACCATATATTTT. Translated, it gives CASRPSSGNTIYF.

The CDR3 DNA reads TGTGCCAGCAGCTTGAGGACAGGCCTTTCTCAGCCCCAGCATTTT. Residues: CASSLRTGLSQPQHF. The V and J genes are TRBV5-6 and TRBJ1-5; 7 bases are shared with TRBD1. CDR3 length: 15 residues. Unmatched junction bases numbered 7, after V lost 1 base and J lost 6 bases. Germline V gene sequence: CDR1 SGHDT, CDR2 YYEEEE.